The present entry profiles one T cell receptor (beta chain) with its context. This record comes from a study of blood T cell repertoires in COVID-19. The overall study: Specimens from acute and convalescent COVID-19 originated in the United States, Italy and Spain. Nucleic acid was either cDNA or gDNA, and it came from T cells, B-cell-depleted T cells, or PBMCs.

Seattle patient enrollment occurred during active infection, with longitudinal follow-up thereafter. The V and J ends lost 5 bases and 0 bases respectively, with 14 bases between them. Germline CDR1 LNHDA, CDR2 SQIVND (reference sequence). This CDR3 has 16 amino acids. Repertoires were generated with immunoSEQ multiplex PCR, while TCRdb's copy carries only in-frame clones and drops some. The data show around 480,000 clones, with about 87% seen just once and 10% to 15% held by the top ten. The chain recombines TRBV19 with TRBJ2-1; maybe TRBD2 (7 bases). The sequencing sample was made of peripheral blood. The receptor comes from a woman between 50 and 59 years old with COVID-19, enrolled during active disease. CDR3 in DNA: TGTGCCAGTAGTCCCCTAGCGGACAGCTCCTACAATGAGCAGTTCTTC. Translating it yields CASSPLADSSYNEQFF.